The clone carrying this TCR beta chain appeared a few times. Its target is unknown. Naive CD45RA+ and memory CD45RA-negative subsets were split from CD4+ cells. This specimen comes from a study of shared clonotypes between healthy human individuals. Study information: Three CD4 naive, three CD4 memory, two CD8 naive and one CD8 memory plate were used per donor.

V was clipped by 0 bases and J by 3 bases; unmatched bases: 4. CDR3 length: 16 amino acids. Germline V gene lookup returns CDR1 LGHNA and CDR2 YNFKEQ. The method was immunoSEQ multiplex PCR; TCRdb's version includes in-frame clones alone and lacks a portion of them. The sample includes about 710,000 clones, just under 75% seen only once; the top ten take more than 1.5%. Study-wide results and caveats: For naive CD4 cells, 4% to 5% of clonotypes were shared across a handful of donors.

Sequencing was done on a sample of memory CD4+ T cells sorted from blood. The subset is: CD45RA-negative fraction. V usage is TRBV4-2 and J usage is TRBJ2-7, with 11 bases that match TRBD1. The clonotype was recovered from a woman younger than 45 in good health. The CDR3 DNA sequence: TGTGCCAGCAGCCAAGAGCGCGGGACAGGGGGCTACGAGCAGTACTTC. Its protein product is CASSQERGTGGYEQYF.